This entry describes one TCR beta chain. These data belong to a study of blood T cell repertoires in COVID-19. At the level of the study: There were acute and convalescent COVID-19 samples, and they came from the United States, Italy and Spain. PBMCs, B-cell-depleted T cells, or T cells provided the cDNA or gDNA that made up the material.

Germline loops: CDR1 LNHNV, CDR2 YYDKDF (reference sequence). Trimming took 0 bases from V and 0 from J, leaving 9 bases between them. The CDR3 runs 16 residues. In the authors' methods: Amplification of reference gene primers was used by the study to estimate nucleated cell counts. Produced via immunoSEQ multiplex PCR; TCRdb's table is partial and in-frame only. That table gives V, J and clone size, and the DNA gave D and trimming. Altogether about 180,000 clones are present, roughly 90% being singletons, with the ten largest covering roughly 20%. V usage is TRBV15 and J usage is TRBJ1-3, with D unclear. This clonotype was obtained from a man aged 65 to 85 with active or convalescent COVID-19. Sequencing used peripheral blood. The CDR3: CATSRDGSGSGNTIYF. The CDR3 DNA follows: TGTGCCACCAGCAGAGATGGTTCGGGCTCTGGAAACACCATATATTTT.